This T cell receptor beta chain stems from a study of T cell responses to AZD1222 COVID-19 vaccine. Across the study: Investigators merged groups given second doses at roughly 4 or roughly 12 weeks.

Profiling relied on immunoSEQ multiplex PCR, and the TCRdb table lists in-frame clones only, not all of them. The sample lists 100,000 to 150,000 clones; roughly nine tenths were seen once. V was cut by 3 bases and J by 4 bases, with 19 bases left in between. The CDR3 has 17 amino acids. Germline CDR1 SGHTA, CDR2 FQGNSA. V and J are TRBV7-2 and TRBJ1-3, with D possibly matching TRBD1 (5 bases). The sample here was peripheral blood, taken on day 0 of AZD1222 vaccination. The receptor was derived from an adult in good health. CDR3 sequence: CASSFIPGRVSGNTIYF. For the CDR3, the DNA is TGTGCCAGCAGCTTTATTCCGGGCAGGGTATCAGGAAACACCATATATTTT.